This T cell receptor beta chain was sequenced during a study of response to subunit inactivated influenza vaccine. Study-wide results and limits: Each seasonal influenza vaccination recruits few new T cells, the authors suggested.

CDR1 and CDR2 (germline): SQVTM, ANQGSEA. J lost 2 bases, V lost 7 bases, and 8 bases had no gene match. The CDR3 extends over 14 amino acids. In regard to this clonotype: Its cognate antigen is unknown.

TCRdb recomputed calls from the RT-PCR reads with MiXCR, one row per CDR3 protein. The sample lists about 700,000 distinct CDR3 sequences; 14% were seen once. Specimen: PBMCs from blood, collected 14 to 15 days before vaccination. The TCR sequence derives from a man between 45 and 60 years old who received an inactivated influenza vaccine. The chain has TRBV29-1 and TRBJ1-5; 7 bases are a match to TRBD1. CDR3 nucleotide sequence: TGCAGCGGAGGGGAAGGGGGCGGCAATCAGCCCCAGCATTTT. It codes for CSGGEGGGNQPQHF.